Each of the 24 T cell receptor beta chains below was sequenced from the same sample in a study of blood T cell repertoires in COVID-19. TCRdb's table, derived via immunoSEQ multiplex PCR, lists solely in-frame clones and lacks some. In the table there are roughly 130,000 clones, over 75% of which are singletons. Sequencing used peripheral blood. The receptor set was obtained from a man aged 40-49 years with active or convalescent COVID-19.

The chain links TRBV4-2 to TRBJ1-6, with a tentative D call TRBD1 (6 bases). The CDR3 runs 17 residues. The V end lost 1 base, the J end lost 0 bases, and 10 bases lay between the germline ends. The germline V gene has CDR1 LGHNA and CDR2 YNFKEQ. This CDR3 reads CASSQGQVASYNSPLHF. The CDR3 DNA is TGTGCCAGCAGCCAAGGACAGGTTGCCTCCTATAATTCACCCCTCCACTTT.

The V call is TRBV6-5, the J call TRBJ2-1; 12 bases match TRBD1. CDR3 length: 15 residues. The V segment lost 7 bases and the J segment 4 bases; nucleotides outside the gene matches: 5. The germline CDR1 and CDR2 sequences are MNHEY and SVGAGI. The CDR3 loop reads CASMRDRGHYNEQFF. The CDR3 nucleotides are TGTGCCAGCATGCGGGACAGGGGGCATTACAATGAGCAGTTCTTC.

The chain combines TRBV7-2 with TRBJ1-1; D call uncertain. Deletions cut 2 bases from V and 8 bases from J, with 12 bases between. Germline V gene sequence: CDR1 SGHTA, CDR2 FQGNSA. The CDR3 runs to 13 residues. The CDR3 is CASSLLADGEAFF. The CDR3 DNA follows: TGTGCCAGCAGCTTATTAGCGGACGGCGAAGCTTTCTTT.

The chain is built from TRBV12-3 or TRBV12-4 and TRBJ1-1; no clear D gene. V dropped 5 bases and J dropped 6 bases, with 10 bases sitting between them. The length of the CDR3 is 12 residues. The CDR3 spells CASSTSPSEAFF. CDR3 nucleotides: TGTGCCAGCAGTACTAGTCCGTCTGAAGCTTTCTTT.

V and J are TRBV2 and TRBJ2-7; TRBD2 matches 16 bases. The V segment lost 7 bases and the J segment 6 bases; nucleotides outside the gene matches: 9. Germline V CDR1 and CDR2: SNHLY, FYNNEI. This CDR3 spans 16 amino acids. Here the CDR3 reads CASNRPGLAGGLEQYF. The CDR3 DNA is TGTGCCAGCAACCGACCGGGACTAGCGGGGGGGCTCGAGCAGTACTTC.

This clone turned up a few times. The rearrangement uses TRBV29-1 and TRBJ2-3; D may be TRBD1 (6 bases). This CDR3 has 14 amino acids. Germline V CDR1 and CDR2: SQVTM, ANQGSEA. V dropped 4 bases and J dropped 0 bases, with 11 bases sitting between them. The CDR3 is CSVVGRGSTDTQYF. The DNA for the CDR3 is TGCAGCGTTGTCGGCAGGGGTAGCACAGATACGCAGTATTTT.

The chain employs TRBV19 and TRBJ2-1; D gene unclear. Germline CDR1 reads LNHDA; CDR2 reads SQIVND (reference sequence). This CDR3 comprises 11 residues. Trimming removed 7 bases from V and 9 bases from J, with 10 bases in between. The CDR3 protein is CASIGRGEQFF. As DNA, the CDR3 is TGTGCCAGTATTGGGCGTGGTGAGCAGTTCTTC. Full variable domain (remainder filled in from reference TRBV19 and TRBJ2-1): DGGITQSPKYLFRKEGQNVTLSCEQNLNHDAMYWYRQDPGQGLRLIYYSQIVNDFQKGDIAEGYSVSREKKESFPLTVTSAQKNPTAFYLCASIGRGEQFFGPGTRLTVL.

J is TRBJ2-7 and V is TRBV5-1, with a weak D call TRBD2 (6 bases). CDR1 is SGHRS and CDR2 is YFSETQ in the germline V gene. V was clipped by 4 bases and J by 6 bases, with 17 bases between them. This CDR3 contains 14 residues. CDR3 amino acids: CASSTGESGVEQYF. CDR3 DNA sequence: TGCGCCAGCAGCACCGGGGAGTCGGGGGTCGAGCAGTACTTC.

The chain combines TRBV19 with TRBJ1-3; a possible D gene is TRBD1 (5 bases). Trimming took off 5 bases at V and 4 bases at J, with 18 bases between the two ends. CDR1 and CDR2 from the germline V gene are LNHDA and SQIVND (reference sequence). This CDR3 region has 16 residues. Here the CDR3 reads CASSPVSGSPGNTIYF. CDR3 bases: TGTGCCAGTAGTCCGGTATCAGGGTCACCAGGAAACACCATATATTTT.

The chain carries TRBV2 and TRBJ1-1, with a tentative D call TRBD1 (6 bases). V was pared by 6 bases and J by 4 bases, with 18 bases between. Germline loops: CDR1 SNHLY, CDR2 FYNNEI. This CDR3 is built from 15 residues. CDR3 sequence (DNA): TGTGCCAGCAGAGCTAGAACAGGGACGATCACTGAAGCTTTCTTT. It is translated as CASRARTGTITEAFF.

This chain connects TRBV7-2 to TRBJ2-7; TRBD2 matches 8 bases. The CDR3 runs 15 residues. The V gene's germline CDR1 is SGHTA and CDR2 FQGNSA. Trimming took 5 bases from V and 1 from J; bases not matched to a gene: 7. CDR3 in DNA: TGTGCCAGCAGCCCAAGCGGGGGAATATCCTACGAGCAGTACTTC. This codes for CASSPSGGISYEQYF. Full variable domain (remainder filled in from reference TRBV7-2 and TRBJ2-7): GAGVSQSPSNKVTEKGKDVELRCDPISGHTALYWYRQSLGQGLEFLIYFQGNSAPDKSGLPSDRFSAERTGGSVSTLTIQRTQQEDSAVYLCASSPSGGISYEQYFGPGTRLTVT.

The chain recombines TRBV12-3 or TRBV12-4 with TRBJ1-2; no clear D gene. The V gene lost 1 base and the J gene lost 5 bases, with 8 bases spanning the gap. CDR3 size: 13 residues. As DNA, the CDR3 is TGTGCCAGCAGTTTAGTATCGGGGTATGGCTACACCTTC. This encodes CASSLVSGYGYTF.

This clone was detected once. The rearrangement uses TRBV6-6 and TRBJ1-3, with TRBD1 matching 8 bases. The CDR3 extends over 14 amino acids. The germline gives CDR1 MNHNY, CDR2 SVGAGI (reference sequence). J was trimmed by 4 bases and V by 7 bases; bases with no gene match: 6. The CDR3 region has the DNA TGTGCCAGCACCCTGACAGGGGTAGGAAACACCATATATTTT. It is translated as CASTLTGVGNTIYF.

CDR3 nucleotide sequence: TGTGCCAGCAGTGAACAGGGCGTCCTCGAGCAGTACTTC. Translation gives CASSEQGVLEQYF. The chain uses TRBV2 and TRBJ2-7, with a possible D match to TRBD1 (5 bases). This CDR3 is 13 amino acids long. Trimming took 2 bases from V and 6 from J, leaving 11 bases between them. Germline lookup yields CDR1 SNHLY and CDR2 FYNNEI.

As regards this clone: The junction differs from germline at one of its ends, possibly a read error. The chain links TRBV7-2 to TRBJ2-7, with 9 bases that match TRBD2. The germline V gene has CDR1 SGHTA and CDR2 FQGNSA. The CDR3 is made up of 14 amino acids. The CDR3 sequence is CASSFASGVPPAGF. The CDR3 DNA follows: TGTGCCAGCAGCTTTGCTAGCGGGGTGCCCCCTGCGGGGTTC.

V is TRBV28 and J is TRBJ1-5; D may be TRBD1 (6 bases). V gave up 2 bases and J gave up 5 bases, with 13 bases separating them. This CDR3 region has 15 residues. Germline V CDR1 and CDR2: MDHEN, SYDVKM. The CDR3 bases are TGTGCCAGCAGTTTAGGTTCGACAGGTTATCAGCCCCAGCATTTT. It encodes CASSLGSTGYQPQHF.

The gene calls are TRBV7-9 and TRBJ1-5, with a possible D match to TRBD1 (5 bases). This CDR3 is 15 amino acids long. V was trimmed by 5 bases and J by 1 base, leaving 12 bases between them. Germline V CDR1 and CDR2: SEHNR, FQNEAQ (reference sequence). The CDR3 coding sequence is TGTGCCAGCAGCCTGGTGGGGGGGAGCAATCAGCCCCAGCATTTT. The encoded protein is CASSLVGGSNQPQHF.

The rearrangement joins TRBV6-5 to TRBJ2-7, with D tentatively TRBD1 (5 bases). Germline V CDR1 and CDR2: MNHEY, SVGAGI. With 5 bases removed from V and 0 bases from J, the gap between germline ends came to 11 bases. The CDR3 spans 14 residues. The CDR3 reads CASSNQGLSYEQYF. The CDR3 DNA is TGTGCCAGCAGTAATCAGGGCCTCTCCTACGAGCAGTACTTC.

This clone showed up just once. The chain employs TRBV11-2 and TRBJ2-7; weak D call: TRBD1 (6 bases). V lost 5 bases and J lost 5, with 13 bases in between. Germline assignment: CDR1 SGHAT and CDR2 FQNNGV. The CDR3 is 13 residues long. This CDR3 is CASSRTGTHEQYF. The CDR3 bases are TGTGCCAGCAGCCGAACAGGGACACACGAGCAGTACTTC.

The V call is TRBV7-2, the J call TRBJ2-1, with TRBD1 as a possible D gene (6 bases). CDR1 SGHTA and CDR2 FQGNSA come from the germline V gene. Trimming pared 5 bases from V and 5 bases from J, leaving 16 bases between. The CDR3 contains 15 residues. The CDR3 nucleotides are TGTGCCAGCAGCCCCCCCGGACAGAAACACAATGAGCAGTTCTTC. Amino acids: CASSPPGQKHNEQFF. Based on the CDR3 plus reference TRBV7-2 and TRBJ2-1, the full variable domain is GAGVSQSPSNKVTEKGKDVELRCDPISGHTALYWYRQSLGQGLEFLIYFQGNSAPDKSGLPSDRFSAERTGGSVSTLTIQRTQQEDSAVYLCASSPPGQKHNEQFFGPGTRLTVL.

The chain uses TRBV28 and TRBJ1-2; no firm D call. Germline values: CDR1 MDHEN, CDR2 SYDVKM. Trimming removed 5 bases from V and 3 bases from J, with 10 bases in between. This CDR3 is 13 amino acids long. Here the CDR3 reads CASSAGNYYGYTF. The DNA of the CDR3 is TGTGCCAGCAGTGCAGGAAACTACTATGGCTACACCTTC.

This clone appeared a single time. The J gene is TRBJ2-2, the V gene TRBV9; the match to TRBD2 covers 11 bases. The CDR3 loop spans 14 amino acids. V lost 1 base to trimming and J lost 7 bases; unmatched junction nucleotides: 0. Germline lookup yields CDR1 SGDLS and CDR2 YYNGEE. Here the CDR3 reads CASSVLAGGGELFF. As DNA, the CDR3 is TGTGCCAGCAGCGTACTAGCGGGGGGCGGGGAGCTGTTTTTT. Complete variable domain (other parts from reference TRBV9 and TRBJ2-2): DSGVTQTPKHLITATGQRVTLRCSPRSGDLSVYWYQQSLDQGLQFLIQYYNGEERAKGNILERFSAQQFPDLHSELNLSSLELGDSALYFCASSVLAGGGELFFGEGSRLTVL.

The chain uses TRBV4-2 and TRBJ1-5; D not resolved. Germline CDR1 LGHNA, CDR2 YNFKEQ. The CDR3 covers 15 residues. V was cut by 0 bases and J by 10 bases, with 16 bases left in between. The CDR3 spells CASSQEEGGVSPQHF. In DNA form, the CDR3 reads TGTGCCAGCAGCCAAGAGGAGGGTGGGGTCAGCCCCCAGCATTTT.

DNA for the CDR3: TGTGCCAGCAGCTCTACAGGGGCGGGCGAAATGGAGACCCAGTACTTC. Its protein product is CASSSTGAGEMETQYF. The V and J genes are TRBV7-2 and TRBJ2-5; TRBD1 aligns across 7 bases. V lost 4 bases to trimming and J lost 5 bases; unmatched junction nucleotides: 13. The CDR3 runs 16 residues. CDR1 is SGHTA, CDR2 FQGNSA, per germline.